This T cell receptor beta chain was captured in a study of preoperative IRX-2 immunotherapy in early breast cancer. The assay was immunoSEQ multiplex PCR, and TCRdb's table has in-frame clones only and misses some. The sample lists around 88,000 clones; about nine tenths were seen once. Treatment defined: preoperative locoregional IRX-2 cytokine immunotherapy. Patients received preoperative, locoregional IRX-2 cytokine immunotherapy in a phase Ib study. This receptor was taken from a human donor with breast cancer. The sequenced sample was tumor tissue, obtained after IRX-2 immunotherapy.

CDR3 protein: CASSYALAGGNYGYTF. CDR3 DNA: TGTGCCAGCAGTTACGCCCTTGCGGGAGGGAACTATGGCTACACCTTC. The chain couples TRBV6-8 to TRBJ1-2; D gene ambiguous. CDR3 length equals 16 residues. Trimming stripped 2 bases from V and 2 bases from J, with 15 bases between. Germline CDR1 and CDR2: MNHGY and SAAAGT.